The subject of this entry is one T cell receptor (beta chain). Its antigen is as yet unknown. The treatment: approximately nine-day PBMC culture with coronavirus spike peptide pools or control peptides (ViraFEST assay). The sample belongs to a study of vaccination and CD4 T cells after COVID-19. Sequencing of the DNA from cultured CD4+ T cells was carried out with the Oncomine TCR Beta short-read assay. TCRdb reprocessed the PCR reads via MiXCR and lists one record per CDR3 protein. Of 9,500 to 13,000 distinct CDR3 sequences in the sample, 40% to 45% were seen once. This CDR3 has 14 amino acids. Germline loops: CDR1 MGHDK, CDR2 SYGVNS. Trimming took off 1 base at V and 8 bases at J, with 11 bases between the two ends.

Input material: CD4+ T cells from blood, cultured in vitro. This chain links TRBV25-1 with TRBJ1-4; no firm D call. The TCR was taken from a human donor who had recovered from COVID-19. The CDR3 spells CASSESGSGEKLFF. The CDR3 DNA is TGTGCCAGCAGTGAATCGGGGAGTGGCGAAAAACTGTTTTTT.